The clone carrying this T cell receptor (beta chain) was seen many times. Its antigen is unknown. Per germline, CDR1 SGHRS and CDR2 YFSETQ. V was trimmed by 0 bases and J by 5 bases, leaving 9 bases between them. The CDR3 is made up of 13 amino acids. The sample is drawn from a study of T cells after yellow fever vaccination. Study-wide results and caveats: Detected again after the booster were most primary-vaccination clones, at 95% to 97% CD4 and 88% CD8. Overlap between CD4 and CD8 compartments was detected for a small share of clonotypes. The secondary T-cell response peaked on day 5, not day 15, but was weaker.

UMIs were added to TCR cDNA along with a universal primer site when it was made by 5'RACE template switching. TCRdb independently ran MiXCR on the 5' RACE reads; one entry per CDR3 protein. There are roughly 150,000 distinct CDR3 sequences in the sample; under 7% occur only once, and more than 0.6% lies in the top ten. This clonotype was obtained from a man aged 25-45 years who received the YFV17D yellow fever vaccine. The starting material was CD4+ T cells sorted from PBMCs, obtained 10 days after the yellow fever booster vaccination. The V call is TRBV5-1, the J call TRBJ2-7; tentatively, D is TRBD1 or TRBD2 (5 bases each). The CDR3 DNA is TGCGCCAGCAGCTTGGGAGGGGTAAACGAGCAGTACTTC. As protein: CASSLGGVNEQYF. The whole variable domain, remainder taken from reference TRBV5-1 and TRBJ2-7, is KAGVTQTPRYLIKTRGQQVTLSCSPISGHRSVSWYQQTPGQGLQFLFEYFSETQRNKGNFPGRFSGRQFSNSRSEMNVSTLELGDSALYLCASSLGGVNEQYFGPGTRLTVT.